This TCR beta chain was observed in a study of T cells in Graves' hyperthyroidism and ophthalmopathy. Across the study: Specimen type is peripheral blood, collected at initial diagnosis prior to any treatment.

This clonotype was seen at least ten times. The V end was cut by 5 bases, the J end by 6 bases, with 13 bases between. Germline CDR1 SEHNR, CDR2 FQNEAQ (reference sequence). CDR3 length: 14 residues. Template material for amplifying TCR beta CDR3 regions consisted of RNA transcripts. TCR CDR3 underwent first-round RT-PCR with the HTBI primer set. TCRdb re-called the multiplex PCR reads with MiXCR, one entry per CDR3 protein. The sample holds roughly 530,000 distinct CDR3 sequences, 15% to 20% seen once. Orbital computed tomography, thyroid ultrasound, serum thyroxine and TRAb, and clinical symptoms together informed the diagnoses.

This chain joins TRBV7-9 and TRBJ1-4, with D maybe TRBD1 (5 bases). Sequencing was done on a sample of blood. The source of this sequence is a woman between 18 and 29 years old with Graves' ophthalmopathy. The CDR3 nucleotides are TGTGCCAGCAGCCCCGGGACCCTCGATGAAAAACTGTTTTTT. Its translation: CASSPGTLDEKLFF.